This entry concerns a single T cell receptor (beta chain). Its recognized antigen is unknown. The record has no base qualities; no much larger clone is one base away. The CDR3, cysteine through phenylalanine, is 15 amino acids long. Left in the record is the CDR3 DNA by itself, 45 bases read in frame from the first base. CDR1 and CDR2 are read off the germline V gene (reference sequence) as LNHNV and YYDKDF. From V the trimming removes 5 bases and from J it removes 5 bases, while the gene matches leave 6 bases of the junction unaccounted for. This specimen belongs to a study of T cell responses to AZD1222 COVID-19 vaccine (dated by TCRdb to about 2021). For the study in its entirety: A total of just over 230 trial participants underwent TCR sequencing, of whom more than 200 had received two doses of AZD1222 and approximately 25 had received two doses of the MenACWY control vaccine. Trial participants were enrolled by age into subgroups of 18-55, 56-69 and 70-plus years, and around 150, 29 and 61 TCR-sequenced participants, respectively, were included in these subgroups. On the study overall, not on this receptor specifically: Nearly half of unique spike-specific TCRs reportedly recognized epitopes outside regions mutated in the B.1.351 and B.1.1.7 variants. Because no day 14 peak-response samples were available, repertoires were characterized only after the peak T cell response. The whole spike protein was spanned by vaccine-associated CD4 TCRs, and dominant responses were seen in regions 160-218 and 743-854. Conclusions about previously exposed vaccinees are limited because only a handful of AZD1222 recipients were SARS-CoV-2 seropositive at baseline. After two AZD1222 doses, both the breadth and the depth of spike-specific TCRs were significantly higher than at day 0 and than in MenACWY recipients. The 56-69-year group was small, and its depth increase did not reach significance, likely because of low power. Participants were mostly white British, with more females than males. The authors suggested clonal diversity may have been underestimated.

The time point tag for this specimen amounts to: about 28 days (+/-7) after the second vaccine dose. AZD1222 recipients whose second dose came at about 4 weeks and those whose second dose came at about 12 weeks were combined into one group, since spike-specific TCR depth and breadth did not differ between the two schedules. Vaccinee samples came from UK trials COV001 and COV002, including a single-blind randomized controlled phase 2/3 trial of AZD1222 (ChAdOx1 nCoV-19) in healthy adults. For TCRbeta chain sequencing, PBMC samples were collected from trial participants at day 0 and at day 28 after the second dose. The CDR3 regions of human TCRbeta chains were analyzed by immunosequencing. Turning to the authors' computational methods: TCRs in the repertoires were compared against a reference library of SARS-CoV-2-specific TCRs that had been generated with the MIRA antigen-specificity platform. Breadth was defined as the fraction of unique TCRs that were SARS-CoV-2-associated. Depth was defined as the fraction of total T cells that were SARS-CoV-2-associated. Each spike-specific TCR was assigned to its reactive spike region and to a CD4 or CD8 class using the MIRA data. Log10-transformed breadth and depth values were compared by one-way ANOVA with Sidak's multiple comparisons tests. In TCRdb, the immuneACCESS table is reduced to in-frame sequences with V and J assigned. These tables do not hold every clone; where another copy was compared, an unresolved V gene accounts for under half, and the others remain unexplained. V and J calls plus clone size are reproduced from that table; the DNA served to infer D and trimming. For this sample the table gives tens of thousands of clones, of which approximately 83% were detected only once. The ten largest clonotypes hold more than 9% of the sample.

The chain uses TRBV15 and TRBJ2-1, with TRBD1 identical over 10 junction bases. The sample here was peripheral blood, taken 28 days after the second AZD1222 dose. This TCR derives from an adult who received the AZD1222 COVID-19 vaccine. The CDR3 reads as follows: CATSHGGQGDNEQFF. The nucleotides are TGTGCCACCAGCCACGGCGGACAGGGGGACAATGAGCAGTTCTTC. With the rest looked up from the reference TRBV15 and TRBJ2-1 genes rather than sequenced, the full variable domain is DAMVIQNPRYQVTQFGKPVTLSCSQTLNHNVMYWYQQKSSQAPKLLFHYYDKDFNNEADTPDNFQSRRPNTSFCFLDIRSPGLGDTAMYLCATSHGGQGDNEQFFGPGTRLTVL.